This entry describes one T cell receptor beta chain. Its antigen is still unknown. This sample was included in a study of cytomegalovirus exposure and HLA in healthy donors. 60 Vbeta and 13 Jbeta primers were used in PCR. The method was immunoSEQ multiplex PCR; TCRdb's version includes in-frame clones alone and lacks a portion of them. Among 200,000 or so clones listed, under 90% were seen once. General study points: Reportedly, a later analysis found an Asian-associated ancestry cluster had fewer N-insertions than the roughly 630-donor mean.

J lost 7 bases, V lost 6 bases, and 10 bases had no gene match. Per the germline V gene, CDR1 is SQVTM and CDR2 is ANQGSEA. The CDR3 is made up of 15 amino acids. The rearrangement links TRBV29-1 to TRBJ2-1; TRBD2 matches at 12 bases. Sequencing input: PBMCs. The source is a human donor in good health. CDR3 amino acids: CSVDTSGRFYNEQFF. In DNA, the CDR3 is TGCAGCGTCGATACTAGCGGGAGGTTTTATAATGAGCAGTTCTTC.